This T cell receptor (beta chain) was captured by sequencing in a study of identical twins. Findings of the study overall: Models predicted less out-of-frame TCR alpha sharing in monozygotic twins than was found. It was cross-sectional statistical analysis, not following the same donors, that the conclusions relied on.

Unique molecular identifiers were present on cDNA, and template switching added a universal primer site. TCRdb processed the 5' RACE reads anew with MiXCR; each CDR3 protein has one entry. The sample carries about 890,000 distinct CDR3 sequences, about 12% recorded once. In this sample, this clonotype turned up a few times. What it binds is unknown. V was pared by 1 base and J by 4 bases, with 17 bases of the junction left unmatched. The CDR3 is 20 amino acids. These records were also assigned to another study, of yellow fever vaccine responses in identical twins.

The specimen sequenced was PBMCs. This TCR was sampled from a woman aged 18-29 years in good health. This chain connects TRBV12-3 or TRBV12-4 to TRBJ2-7; 12 bases match TRBD2. CDR3 sequence (DNA): TGTGCCAGCAGTTTAGGTTGGACATTGGGCATGACTAGCGGGAGTTACGAGCAGTACTTC. Translation: CASSLGWTLGMTSGSYEQYF.